The clone carrying this TCR beta chain showed up many times. The data stem from a study of T cells in Graves' hyperthyroidism and ophthalmopathy. It was RNA transcripts that yielded the amplified TCR beta CDR3 regions. The HTBI set primed first-round TCR CDR3 RT-PCR. TCRdb redid the calling of the multiplex PCR reads with MiXCR, one entry per CDR3 protein. This sample has around 300,000 distinct CDR3 sequences; about an eighth occur once, and the top ten carry almost 8%. A patient was excluded if there was uncontrolled infection, other autoimmune disease, pregnancy or lactation. This TCR derives from a woman in her 30s with Graves' hyperthyroidism that later progressed to Graves' ophthalmopathy. Material: blood.

DNA of the CDR3: TGTGCCAGCACGGGAGAACTGGAGGGTTTAAGGGACGAGCAGTACTTC. It encodes CASTGELEGLRDEQYF. The chain employs TRBV6-1 and TRBJ2-7; tentatively, D is TRBD2 (6 bases). CDR1 is MNHNS, CDR2 SASEGT, per germline. The CDR3 extends over 16 amino acids. V lost 7 bases and J 5 bases, leaving 24 bases between the germline ends.